Listed here are 17 T cell receptor beta chains from one sample, sequenced in a study of blood T cell repertoires in COVID-19. Assay used: immunoSEQ multiplex PCR; TCRdb lists only in-frame clones, some missing. Here the sample spans under 200,000 clones, about 90% being singletons. Sequenced sample: peripheral blood. The source is a woman in her 70s with acute or convalescent COVID-19.

V usage is TRBV19 and J usage is TRBJ1-1; possible D gene TRBD1, 5 bases. With 4 bases removed from V and 5 bases from J, the gap between germline ends came to 11 bases. CDR1 is LNHDA and CDR2 is SQIVND in the germline V gene (reference sequence). This CDR3 is built from 13 residues. CDR3 DNA sequence: TGTGCCAGTAGTAGGGGCATGGGAACTGAAGCTTTCTTT. Translated: CASSRGMGTEAFF.

This chain's CDR3 is CASSARDRDYGYTF. The CDR3 DNA is TGTGCCAGCAGCGCCCGGGACAGGGACTATGGCTACACCTTC. V is TRBV3-1 (or the pseudogene TRBV3-2) and J is TRBJ1-2, with TRBD1 identical over 9 bases. The V segment lost 5 bases and the J segment 3 bases; nucleotides outside the gene matches: 4. There are 14 residues in the CDR3. Germline loops: CDR1 LGHDT, CDR2 YNNKEL (reference sequence).

V is TRBV10-3 and J is TRBJ2-2, with 7 bases fitting TRBD2. J was trimmed by 1 base and V by 6 bases; bases with no gene match: 5. This CDR3 contains 15 residues. Per the germline V gene, CDR1 is ENHRY and CDR2 is SYGVKD. The CDR3, as DNA: TGTGCCATCAGATCTAGCGGAGAGAACACCGGGGAGCTGTTTTTT. This sequence encodes CAIRSSGENTGELFF.

This CDR3 is CASSQPRGPSSYNEQFF. In DNA form, the CDR3 reads TGTGCCAGCAGCCAACCCAGGGGACCTAGCTCCTACAATGAGCAGTTCTTC. The V gene is TRBV7-9, the J gene TRBJ2-1, with a possible D match to TRBD1 (6 bases). Germline-derived CDR1 and CDR2 are SEHNR and FQNEAQ (reference sequence). The CDR3 runs 17 residues. Trimming cost V 5 bases and J 0 bases, with 17 bases left between them. The variable domain in full, with the rest retrieved from reference TRBV7-9 and TRBJ2-1, is DTGVSQNPRHKITKRGQNVTFRCDPISEHNRLYWYRQTLGQGPEFLTYFQNEAQLEKSRLLSDRFSAERPKGSFSTLEIQRTEQGDSAMYLCASSQPRGPSSYNEQFFGPGTRLTVL.

This clone came up once. The gene calls are TRBV19 and TRBJ1-4; possible D gene TRBD1, 6 bases. CDR3 length: 14 residues. The V end was cut by 4 bases, the J end by 8 bases, with 14 bases between. Germline loops: CDR1 LNHDA, CDR2 SQIVND (reference sequence). The CDR3 bases are TGTGCCAGTAGTACCAGGGGCGCTGAGGAAAAACTGTTTTTT. Protein: CASSTRGAEEKLFF. Variable domain in full (rest from reference TRBV19 and TRBJ1-4): DGGITQSPKYLFRKEGQNVTLSCEQNLNHDAMYWYRQDPGQGLRLIYYSQIVNDFQKGDIAEGYSVSREKKESFPLTVTSAQKNPTAFYLCASSTRGAEEKLFFGSGTQLSVL.

CDR3 DNA: TGTGCCAGTAGTATAGGAGGGGGACAGGGCTTCGGGTCCTACAATGAGCAGTTCTTC. Translation: CASSIGGGQGFGSYNEQFF. The V call is TRBV19, the J call TRBJ2-1, with 9 nucleotides matching TRBD1. CDR1 is LNHDA and CDR2 is SQIVND in the germline V gene (reference sequence). The CDR3 is 19 amino acids. J was trimmed by 1 base and V by 1 base; bases with no gene match: 11.

This chain joins TRBV24-1 and TRBJ1-2, with D maybe TRBD1 (5 bases). The CDR3 loop spans 14 amino acids. From germline, CDR1 is KGHDR and CDR2 SFDVKD. Trimming cost V 6 bases and J 7 bases, with 17 bases left between them. The CDR3 spells CATSFDKPGAGYTF. CDR3 DNA sequence: TGTGCCACCAGTTTCGATAAGCCTGGGGCTGGCTACACCTTC.

The chain combines TRBV24-1 with TRBJ2-7; maybe TRBD2 (5 bases). Trimming took off 6 bases at V and 4 bases at J, with 15 bases between the two ends. There are 14 residues in the CDR3. Germline-derived CDR1 and CDR2 are KGHDR and SFDVKD. The CDR3 DNA sequence: TGTGCCACCAGTCCGGGCGGACTGCCATACGAGCAGTACTTC. Amino acids: CATSPGGLPYEQYF.

The chain carries TRBV6-5 and TRBJ1-6; TRBD1 matches 10 bases. This CDR3 comprises 15 residues. The germline V gene has CDR1 MNHEY and CDR2 SVGAGI. V dropped 4 bases and J dropped 7; count of bases not matched to a gene: 4. The CDR3 coding sequence is TGTGCCAGCAGTTCCGGGACAGGGGTAAATTCACCCCTCCACTTT. It encodes CASSSGTGVNSPLHF.

The J gene is TRBJ1-1, the V gene TRBV18, with 7 positions matching TRBD1. The germline V gene encodes CDR1 KGHSH and CDR2 LQKENI. There are 14 residues in the CDR3. V was pared by 8 bases and J by 0 bases, with 6 bases of the junction left unmatched. Written as DNA, the CDR3 is TGTGCCAGCCGACAGGGCCTAATGAACACTGAAGCTTTCTTT. This gives the protein CASRQGLMNTEAFF.

This chain links TRBV5-1 with TRBJ2-1; 16 bases map to TRBD2. The ends lost 4 bases at V and 4 bases at J; junction bases unmatched: 5. This CDR3 has 17 amino acids. Germline V gives CDR1 SGHRS, CDR2 YFSETQ. The CDR3 DNA reads TGCGCCAGCAGCCCGGGACTAGCGGGGGGGAGTTACAATGAGCAGTTCTTC. Protein sequence: CASSPGLAGGSYNEQFF. Combining the CDR3 with reference TRBV5-1 and TRBJ2-1 gives the whole variable domain KAGVTQTPRYLIKTRGQQVTLSCSPISGHRSVSWYQQTPGQGLQFLFEYFSETQRNKGNFPGRFSGRQFSNSRSEMNVSTLELGDSALYLCASSPGLAGGSYNEQFFGPGTRLTVL.

The chain combines TRBV2 with TRBJ1-6, with 7 positions matching TRBD1. Looked up from germline, CDR1 is SNHLY and CDR2 is FYNNEI. The CDR3 runs to 16 residues. V lost 7 bases and J lost 1; bases outside the gene matches: 7. The CDR3 here is CASILTGLSYNSPLHF. The CDR3 DNA is TGTGCCAGCATCTTGACAGGGCTGTCCTATAATTCACCCCTCCACTTT. The complete variable domain, with remaining parts taken from reference TRBV2 and TRBJ1-6, reads EPEVTQTPSHQVTQMGQEVILRCVPISNHLYFYWYRQILGQKVEFLVSFYNNEISEKSEIFDDQFSVERPDGSNFTLKIRSTKLEDSAMYFCASILTGLSYNSPLHFGNGTRLTVT.

This rearrangement joins TRBV4-3 to TRBJ1-3; D remains ambiguous. V lost 2 bases and J 2 bases, leaving 4 bases between the germline ends. Germline-derived CDR1 and CDR2 are LGHNA and YSLEER. The CDR3 spans 13 residues. The CDR3 sequence: CASSQTAGNTIYF. CDR3 DNA sequence: TGCGCCAGCAGCCAAACAGCTGGAAACACCATATATTTT.

This chain connects TRBV3-1 (or the pseudogene TRBV3-2) to TRBJ2-1; tentatively, D is TRBD2 (5 bases). The CDR3 covers 15 residues. CDR1 LGHDT and CDR2 YNNKEL come from the germline V gene (reference sequence). V lost 2 bases to trimming and J lost 7 bases, with 15 bases between them. CDR3 amino acids: CASSQTIWELNEQFF. The CDR3 DNA reads as TGTGCCAGCAGCCAAACTATCTGGGAGTTGAATGAGCAGTTCTTC.

The chain's CDR3 is CASSSGQRESEQYF. The CDR3 coding sequence is TGCGCCAGCAGCTCGGGACAGCGGGAGTCCGAGCAGTACTTC. The V gene is TRBV5-1, the J gene TRBJ2-7; D possibly corresponds to TRBD2 (8 bases). Trimming took 3 bases from V and 6 from J, leaving 16 bases between them. This CDR3 contains 14 residues. CDR1 is SGHRS and CDR2 is YFSETQ in the germline V gene.

The chain has TRBV29-1 and TRBJ1-4; D is unclear. Per germline, CDR1 SQVTM and CDR2 ANQGSEA. The CDR3 loop spans 14 amino acids. V lost 6 bases to trimming and J lost 3 bases, with 14 bases between them. CDR3 DNA sequence: TGCAGCGTCACGCCAGGAGGACCTAATGAAAAACTGTTTTTT. Its protein product is CSVTPGGPNEKLFF.

The chain has TRBV7-2 and TRBJ2-5; the D gene is possibly TRBD2 (6 bases). The V end was cut by 5 bases, the J end by 7 bases, with 17 bases between. Germline V gene lookup returns CDR1 SGHTA and CDR2 FQGNSA. The CDR3 extends over 14 amino acids. CDR3 bases: TGTGCCAGCAGCCCTCGGGGGATTGGGAGGACCCAGTACTTC. This gives the protein CASSPRGIGRTQYF.